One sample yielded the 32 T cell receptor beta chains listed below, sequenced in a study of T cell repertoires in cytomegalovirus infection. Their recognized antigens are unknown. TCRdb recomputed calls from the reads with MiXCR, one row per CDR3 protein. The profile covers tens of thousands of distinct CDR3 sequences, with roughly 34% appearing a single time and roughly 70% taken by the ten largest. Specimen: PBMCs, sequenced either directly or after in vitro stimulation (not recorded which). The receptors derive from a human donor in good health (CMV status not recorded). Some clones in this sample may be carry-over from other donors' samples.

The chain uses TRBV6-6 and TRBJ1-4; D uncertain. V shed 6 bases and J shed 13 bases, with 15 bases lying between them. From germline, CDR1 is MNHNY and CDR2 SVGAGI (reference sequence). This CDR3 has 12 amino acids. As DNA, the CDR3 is TGTGCCAGCAGACGACACAGCGACCCACTGTTTTTT. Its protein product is CASRRHSDPLFF.

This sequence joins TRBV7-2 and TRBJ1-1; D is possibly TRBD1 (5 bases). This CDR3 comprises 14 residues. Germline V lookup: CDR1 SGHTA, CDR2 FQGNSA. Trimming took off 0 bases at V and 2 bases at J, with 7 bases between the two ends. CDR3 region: CASSLAGVNTEAFF. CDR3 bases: TGTGCCAGCAGCTTAGCGGGGGTTAACACTGAAGCTTTCTTT.

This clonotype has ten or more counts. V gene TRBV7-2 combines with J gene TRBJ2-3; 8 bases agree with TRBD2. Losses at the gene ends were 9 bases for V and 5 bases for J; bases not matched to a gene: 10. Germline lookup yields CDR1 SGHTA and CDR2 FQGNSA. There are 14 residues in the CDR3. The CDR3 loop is CASLRGGRLDTQYF. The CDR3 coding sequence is TGTGCCAGTCTTCGGGGGGGCCGCCTAGATACGCAGTATTTT. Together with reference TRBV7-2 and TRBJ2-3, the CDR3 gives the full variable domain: GAGVSQSPSNKVTEKGKDVELRCDPISGHTALYWYRQSLGQGLEFLIYFQGNSAPDKSGLPSDRFSAERTGGSVSTLTIQRTQQEDSAVYLCASLRGGRLDTQYFGPGTRLTVL.

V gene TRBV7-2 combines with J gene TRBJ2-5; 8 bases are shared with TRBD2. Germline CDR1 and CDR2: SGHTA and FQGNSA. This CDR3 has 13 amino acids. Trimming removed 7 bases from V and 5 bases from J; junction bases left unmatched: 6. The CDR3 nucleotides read TGTGCCAGCACCCCGGGGGGGGCGGAGACCCAGTACTTC. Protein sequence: CASTPGGAETQYF.

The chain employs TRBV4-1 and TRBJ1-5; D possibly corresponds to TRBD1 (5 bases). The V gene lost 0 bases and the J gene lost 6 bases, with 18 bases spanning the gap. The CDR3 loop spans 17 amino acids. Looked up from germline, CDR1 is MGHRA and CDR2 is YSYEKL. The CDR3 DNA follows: TGCGCCAGCAGCCAAGAGGGGGGGTGGGGGAAGGGTCAGCCCCAGCATTTT. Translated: CASSQEGGWGKGQPQHF.

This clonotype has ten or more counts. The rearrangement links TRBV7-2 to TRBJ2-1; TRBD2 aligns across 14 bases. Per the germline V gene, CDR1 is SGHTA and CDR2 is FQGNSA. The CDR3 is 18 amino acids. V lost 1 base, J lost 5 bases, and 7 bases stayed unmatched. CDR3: CASSLGPGTSGRDNEQFF. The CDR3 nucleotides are TGTGCCAGCAGCTTAGGCCCCGGGACTAGCGGGAGAGACAATGAGCAGTTCTTC.

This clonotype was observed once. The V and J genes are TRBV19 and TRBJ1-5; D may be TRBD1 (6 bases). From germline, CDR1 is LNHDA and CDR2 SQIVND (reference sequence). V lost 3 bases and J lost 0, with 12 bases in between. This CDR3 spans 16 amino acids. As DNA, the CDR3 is TGTGCCAGTAGTATGGGGACATTCTATAGCAATCAGCCCCAGCATTTT. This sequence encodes CASSMGTFYSNQPQHF.

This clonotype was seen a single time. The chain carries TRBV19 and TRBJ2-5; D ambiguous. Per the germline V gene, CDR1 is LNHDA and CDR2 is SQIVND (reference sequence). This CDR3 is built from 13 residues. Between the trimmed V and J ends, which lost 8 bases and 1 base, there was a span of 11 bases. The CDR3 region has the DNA TGTGCCAGTTGTCCCAGGAGCCAAGAGACCCAGTACTTC. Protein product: CASCPRSQETQYF.

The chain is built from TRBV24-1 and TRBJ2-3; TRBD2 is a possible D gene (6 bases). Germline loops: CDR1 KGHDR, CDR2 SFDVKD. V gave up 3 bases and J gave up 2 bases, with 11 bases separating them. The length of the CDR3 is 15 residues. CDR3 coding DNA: TGTGCCACCAGTGATCCCCGGGGGTACACAGATACGCAGTATTTT. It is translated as CATSDPRGYTDTQYF.

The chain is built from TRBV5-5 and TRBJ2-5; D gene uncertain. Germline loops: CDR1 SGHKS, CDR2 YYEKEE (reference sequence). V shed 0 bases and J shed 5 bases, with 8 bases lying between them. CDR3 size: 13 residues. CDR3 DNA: TGTGCCAGCAGCTTGGTAGGTGACGAGACCCAGTACTTC. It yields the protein CASSLVGDETQYF.

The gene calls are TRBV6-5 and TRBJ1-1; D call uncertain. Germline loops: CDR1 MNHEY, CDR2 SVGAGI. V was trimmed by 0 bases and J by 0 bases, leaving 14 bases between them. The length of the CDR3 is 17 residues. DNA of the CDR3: TGTGCCAGCAGTTACTCGAGCTCGGGTATCATGAACACTGAAGCTTTCTTT. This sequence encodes CASSYSSSGIMNTEAFF.

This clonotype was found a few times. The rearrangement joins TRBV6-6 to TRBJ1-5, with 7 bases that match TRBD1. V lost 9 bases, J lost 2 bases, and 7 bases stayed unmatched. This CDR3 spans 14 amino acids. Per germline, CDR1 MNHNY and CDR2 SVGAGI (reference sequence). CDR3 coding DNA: TGTGCCAGTTACAGGGGAGCGGGCAATCAGCCCCAGCATTTT. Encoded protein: CASYRGAGNQPQHF.

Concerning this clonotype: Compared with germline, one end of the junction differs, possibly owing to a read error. The CDR3 loop is CASSRRAYSGNQPQRF. The CDR3 region has the DNA TGTGCCAGCAGCCGCCGGGCCTACAGTGGGAATCAGCCCCAGCGTTTT. This sequence joins TRBV28 and TRBJ1-5; D remains ambiguous. The germline V gene has CDR1 MDHEN and CDR2 SYDVKM. The CDR3 consists of 16 residues.

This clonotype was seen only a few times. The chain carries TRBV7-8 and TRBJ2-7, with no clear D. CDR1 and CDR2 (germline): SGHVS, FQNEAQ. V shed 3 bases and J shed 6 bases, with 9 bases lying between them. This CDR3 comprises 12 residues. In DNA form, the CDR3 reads TGTGCCAGCAGCTTCCGTTCGGGCGAGCAGTACTTC. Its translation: CASSFRSGEQYF.

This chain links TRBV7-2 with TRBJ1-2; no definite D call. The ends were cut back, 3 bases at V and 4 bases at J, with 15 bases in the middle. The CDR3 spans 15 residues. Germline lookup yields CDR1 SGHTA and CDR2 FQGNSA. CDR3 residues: CASSFGRGISYGYTF. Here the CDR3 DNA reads TGTGCCAGCAGCTTCGGTCGCGGGATAAGCTATGGCTACACCTTC.

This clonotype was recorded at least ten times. The CDR3 here is CASSPLADSTDTQYF. In DNA form, the CDR3 reads TGTGCCAGCAGCCCGCTAGCGGATAGCACAGATACGCAGTATTTT. This chain links TRBV11-2 with TRBJ2-3; TRBD2 matches 7 bases. This CDR3 has 15 amino acids. The J segment lost 0 bases and the V segment lost 5 bases, leaving 5 bases of the junction unmatched. CDR1 SGHAT and CDR2 FQNNGV come from the germline V gene.

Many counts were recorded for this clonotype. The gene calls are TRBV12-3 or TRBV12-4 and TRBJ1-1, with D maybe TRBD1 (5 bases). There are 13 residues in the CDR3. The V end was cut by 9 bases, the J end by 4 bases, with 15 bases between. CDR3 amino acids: CASLRGRTTEAFF. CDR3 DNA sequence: TGTGCCAGTCTTCGGGGGAGGACCACTGAAGCTTTCTTT.

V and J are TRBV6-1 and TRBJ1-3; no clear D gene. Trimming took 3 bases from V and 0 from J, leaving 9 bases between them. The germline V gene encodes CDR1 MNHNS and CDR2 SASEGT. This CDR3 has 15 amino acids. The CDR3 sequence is CASSDIRNSGNTIYF. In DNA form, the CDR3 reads TGTGCCAGCAGTGATATCAGGAACTCTGGAAACACCATATATTTT.

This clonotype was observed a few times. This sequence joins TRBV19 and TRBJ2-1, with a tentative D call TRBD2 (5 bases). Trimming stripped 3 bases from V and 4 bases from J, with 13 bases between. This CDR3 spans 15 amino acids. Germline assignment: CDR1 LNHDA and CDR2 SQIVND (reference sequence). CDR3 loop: CASSISERPYNEQFF. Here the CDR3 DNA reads TGTGCCAGTAGTATTAGTGAGCGGCCATACAATGAGCAGTTCTTC.

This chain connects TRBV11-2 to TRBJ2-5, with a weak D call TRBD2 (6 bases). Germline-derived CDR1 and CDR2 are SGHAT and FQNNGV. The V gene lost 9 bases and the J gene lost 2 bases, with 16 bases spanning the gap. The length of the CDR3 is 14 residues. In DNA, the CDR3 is TGTGCCAGTTCTCTTACCGGGACTCAAGAGACCCAGTACTTC. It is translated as CASSLTGTQETQYF.

As DNA, the CDR3 is TGTGCCAGCAGTGCCCTGTACAATGAGCAGTTCTTC. Its protein is CASSALYNEQFF. This chain uses TRBV2 with TRBJ2-1; D gene ambiguous. Germline CDR1 SNHLY, CDR2 FYNNEI. V dropped 4 bases and J dropped 4 bases, with 5 bases sitting between them. The CDR3 runs 12 residues.

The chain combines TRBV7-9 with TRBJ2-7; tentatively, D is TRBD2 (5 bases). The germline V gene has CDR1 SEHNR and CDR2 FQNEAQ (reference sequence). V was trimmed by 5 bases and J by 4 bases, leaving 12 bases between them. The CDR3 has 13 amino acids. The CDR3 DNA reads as TGTGCCAGCAGCCATAGTAGCGCTTACGAGCAGTACTTC. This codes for CASSHSSAYEQYF.

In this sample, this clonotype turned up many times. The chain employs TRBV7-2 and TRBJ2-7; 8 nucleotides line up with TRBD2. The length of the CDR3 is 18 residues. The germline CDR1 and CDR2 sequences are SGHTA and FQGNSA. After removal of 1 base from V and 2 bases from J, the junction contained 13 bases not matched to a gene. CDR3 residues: CASSLVPTSDARTYEQYF. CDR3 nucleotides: TGTGCCAGCAGCTTAGTCCCGACTAGCGACGCCCGAACCTACGAGCAGTACTTC.

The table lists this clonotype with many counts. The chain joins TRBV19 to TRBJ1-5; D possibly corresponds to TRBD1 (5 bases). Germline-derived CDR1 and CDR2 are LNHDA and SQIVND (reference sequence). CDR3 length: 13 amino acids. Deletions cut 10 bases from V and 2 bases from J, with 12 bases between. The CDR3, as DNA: TGTGCCACACTCCCGGGGGGCAATCAGCCCCAGCATTTT. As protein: CATLPGGNQPQHF. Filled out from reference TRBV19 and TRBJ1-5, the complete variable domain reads DGGITQSPKYLFRKEGQNVTLSCEQNLNHDAMYWYRQDPGQGLRLIYYSQIVNDFQKGDIAEGYSVSREKKESFPLTVTSAQKNPTAFYLCATLPGGNQPQHFGDGTRLSIL.

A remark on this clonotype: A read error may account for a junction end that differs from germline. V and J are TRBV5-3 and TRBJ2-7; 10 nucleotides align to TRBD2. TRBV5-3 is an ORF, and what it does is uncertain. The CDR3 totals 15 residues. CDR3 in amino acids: CASSLGLALSYEQYF. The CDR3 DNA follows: TGTGCCAGCAGCTTGGGACTAGCGCTCTCCTACGAGCAGTACTTC.

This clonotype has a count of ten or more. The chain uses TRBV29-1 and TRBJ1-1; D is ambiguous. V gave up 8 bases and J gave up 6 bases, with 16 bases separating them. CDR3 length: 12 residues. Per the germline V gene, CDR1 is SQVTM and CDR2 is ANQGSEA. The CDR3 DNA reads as TGCAGCACCCTGTCTGGAGGATCTGAAGCTTTCTTT. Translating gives CSTLSGGSEAFF. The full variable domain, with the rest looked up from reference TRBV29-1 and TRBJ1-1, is SAVISQKPSRDICQRGTSLTIQCQVDSQVTMMFWYRQQPGQSLTLIATANQGSEATYESGFVIDKFPISRPNLTFSTLTVSNMSPEDSSIYLCSTLSGGSEAFFGQGTRLTVV.

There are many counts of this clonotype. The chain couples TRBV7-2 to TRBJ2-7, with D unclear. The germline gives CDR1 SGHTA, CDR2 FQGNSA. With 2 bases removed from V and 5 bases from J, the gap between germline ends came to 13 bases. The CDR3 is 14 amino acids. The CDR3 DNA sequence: TGTGCCAGCAGCTTATCCGTAGGATCTGACGAGCAGTACTTC. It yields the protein CASSLSVGSDEQYF.

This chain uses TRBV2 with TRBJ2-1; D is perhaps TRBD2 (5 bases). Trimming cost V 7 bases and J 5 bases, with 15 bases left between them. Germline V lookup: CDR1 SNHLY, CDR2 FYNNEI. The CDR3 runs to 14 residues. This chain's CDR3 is CASTQRNFHNEQFF. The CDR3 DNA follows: TGTGCCAGCACTCAGCGGAACTTCCACAATGAGCAGTTCTTC.

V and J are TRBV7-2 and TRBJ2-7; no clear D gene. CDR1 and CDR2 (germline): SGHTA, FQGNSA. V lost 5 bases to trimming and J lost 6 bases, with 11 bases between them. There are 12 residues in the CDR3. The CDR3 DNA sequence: TGTGCCAGCAGCCTACGCTCCGGCGAGCAGTACTTC. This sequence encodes CASSLRSGEQYF.

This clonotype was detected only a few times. CDR3 amino acids: CASSQDVRGGQPQHF. As DNA, the CDR3 is TGTGCCAGCAGCCAAGACGTCCGGGGAGGACAGCCCCAGCATTTT. The V and J genes are TRBV14 and TRBJ1-5; D not certain. CDR3 length: 15 residues. Per germline, CDR1 SGHDN and CDR2 FVKESK. V shed 0 bases and J shed 7 bases, with 13 bases lying between them.

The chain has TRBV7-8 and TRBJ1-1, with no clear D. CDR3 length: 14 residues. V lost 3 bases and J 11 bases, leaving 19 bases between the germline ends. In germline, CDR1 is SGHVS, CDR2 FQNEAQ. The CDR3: CASSLAGRARRAFF. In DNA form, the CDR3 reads TGTGCCAGCAGCTTGGCGGGCCGTGCTAGGAGGGCTTTCTTT. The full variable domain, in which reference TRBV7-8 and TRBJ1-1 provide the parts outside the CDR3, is GAGVSQSPRYKVAKRGQDVALRCDPISGHVSLFWYQQALGQGPEFLTYFQNEAQLDKSGLPSDRFFAERPEGSVSTLKIQRTQQEDSAVYLCASSLAGRARRAFFGQGTRLTVV.

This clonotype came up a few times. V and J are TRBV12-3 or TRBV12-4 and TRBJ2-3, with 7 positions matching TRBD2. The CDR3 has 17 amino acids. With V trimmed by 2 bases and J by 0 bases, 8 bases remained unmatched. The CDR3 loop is CASSLRGGIPSTDTQYF. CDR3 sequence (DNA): TGTGCCAGCAGTTTACGGGGAGGGATCCCTAGCACAGATACGCAGTATTTT.